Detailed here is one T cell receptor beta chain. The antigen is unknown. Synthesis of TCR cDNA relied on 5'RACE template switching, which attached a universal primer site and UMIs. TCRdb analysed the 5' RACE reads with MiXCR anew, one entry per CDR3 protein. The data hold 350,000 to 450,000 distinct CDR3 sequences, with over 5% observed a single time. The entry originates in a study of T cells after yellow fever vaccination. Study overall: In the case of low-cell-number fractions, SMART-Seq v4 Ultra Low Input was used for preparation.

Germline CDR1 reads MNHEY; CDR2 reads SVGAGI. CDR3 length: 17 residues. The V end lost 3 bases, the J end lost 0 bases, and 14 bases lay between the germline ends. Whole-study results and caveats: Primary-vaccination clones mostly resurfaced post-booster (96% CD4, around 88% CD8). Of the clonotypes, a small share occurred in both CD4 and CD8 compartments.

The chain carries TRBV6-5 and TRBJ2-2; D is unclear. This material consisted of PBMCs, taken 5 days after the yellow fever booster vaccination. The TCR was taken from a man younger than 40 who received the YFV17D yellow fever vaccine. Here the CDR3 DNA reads TGTGCCAGCAGTTATAACACGGCCTTTGCGAACACCGGGGAGCTGTTTTTT. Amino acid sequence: CASSYNTAFANTGELFF.